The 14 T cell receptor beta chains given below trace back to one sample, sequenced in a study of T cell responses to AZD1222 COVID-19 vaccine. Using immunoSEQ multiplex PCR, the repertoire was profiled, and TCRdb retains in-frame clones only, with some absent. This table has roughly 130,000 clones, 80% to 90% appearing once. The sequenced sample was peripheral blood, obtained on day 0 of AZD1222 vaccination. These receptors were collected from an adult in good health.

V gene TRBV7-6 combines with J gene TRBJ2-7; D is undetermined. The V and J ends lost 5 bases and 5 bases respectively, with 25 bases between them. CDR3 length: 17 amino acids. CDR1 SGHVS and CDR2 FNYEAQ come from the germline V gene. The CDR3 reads CASSRSRPATIYDEQYF. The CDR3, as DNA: TGTGCCAGCAGCCGCAGCCGCCCTGCCACGATCTACGACGAGCAGTACTTC.

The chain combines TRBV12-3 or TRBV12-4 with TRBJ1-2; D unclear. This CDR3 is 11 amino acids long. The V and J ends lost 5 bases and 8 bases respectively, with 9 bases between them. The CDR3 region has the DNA TGTGCCAGCAGTCAACAGCGCGGCTACACCTTC. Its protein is CASSQQRGYTF.

The CDR3 DNA sequence: TGTGCCAGCAGTGCTGACAGGGGGAGCACCGGGGAGCTGTTTTTT. As protein: CASSADRGSTGELFF. This sequence joins TRBV6-2 or TRBV6-3 and TRBJ2-2; 9 bases are shared with TRBD1. CDR1 MNHEY and CDR2 SVGEGT come from the germline V gene. CDR3 length equals 15 residues. After removal of 5 bases from V and 4 bases from J, the junction contained 5 bases not matched to a gene.

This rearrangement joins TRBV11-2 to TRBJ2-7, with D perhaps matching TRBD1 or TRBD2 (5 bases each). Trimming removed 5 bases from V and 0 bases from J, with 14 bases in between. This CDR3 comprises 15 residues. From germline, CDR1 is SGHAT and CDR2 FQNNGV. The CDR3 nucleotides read TGTGCCAGCAGCCCTCTGGGGACCATCTCCTACGAGCAGTACTTC. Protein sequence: CASSPLGTISYEQYF.

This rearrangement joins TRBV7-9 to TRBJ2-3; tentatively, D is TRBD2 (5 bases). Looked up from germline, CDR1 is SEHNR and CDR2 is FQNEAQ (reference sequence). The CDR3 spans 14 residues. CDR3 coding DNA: TGTGCAGAGGGATTTGGATCTAGCACAGATACGCAGTATTTT. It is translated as CAEGFGSSTDTQYF.

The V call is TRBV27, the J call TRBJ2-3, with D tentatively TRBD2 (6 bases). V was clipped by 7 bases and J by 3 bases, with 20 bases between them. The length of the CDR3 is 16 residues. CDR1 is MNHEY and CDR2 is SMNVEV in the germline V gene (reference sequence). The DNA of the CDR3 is TGTGCCAGCACTAGATCGGGACTTCTCATGACAGATACGCAGTATTTT. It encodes CASTRSGLLMTDTQYF.

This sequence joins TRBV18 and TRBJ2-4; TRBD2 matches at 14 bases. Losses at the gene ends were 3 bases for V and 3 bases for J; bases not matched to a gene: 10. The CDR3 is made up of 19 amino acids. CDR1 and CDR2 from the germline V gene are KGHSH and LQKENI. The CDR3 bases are TGTGCCAGCTCACCTCCGGGACTAGCGGGAGCGGTGGGCAAAAACATTCAGTACTTC. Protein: CASSPPGLAGAVGKNIQYF.

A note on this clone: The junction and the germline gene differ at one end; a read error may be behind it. CDR3 nucleotides: TGCGCCAGCAGTGAGGAACTAGCGGGGGGTCGGGACTTC. It encodes CASSEELAGGRDF. This chain links TRBV10-2 with TRBJ2-5, with TRBD2 matching 12 bases. CDR1 and CDR2 (germline): WSHSY, SAAADI. This CDR3 has 13 amino acids.

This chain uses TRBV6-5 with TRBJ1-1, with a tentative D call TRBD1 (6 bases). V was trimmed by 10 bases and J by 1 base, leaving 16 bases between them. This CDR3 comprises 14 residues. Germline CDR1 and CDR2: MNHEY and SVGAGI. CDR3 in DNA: TGTGCCATCTCTGCTGGGGGGCGGAACACTGAAGCTTTCTTT. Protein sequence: CAISAGGRNTEAFF.

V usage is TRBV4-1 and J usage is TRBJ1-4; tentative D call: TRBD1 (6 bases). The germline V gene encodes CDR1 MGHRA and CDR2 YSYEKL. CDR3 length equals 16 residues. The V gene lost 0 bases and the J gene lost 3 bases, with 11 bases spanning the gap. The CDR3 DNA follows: TGCGCCAGCAGCCAAGACGGGGGGGCAGCTAATGAAAAACTGTTTTTT. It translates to CASSQDGGAANEKLFF.

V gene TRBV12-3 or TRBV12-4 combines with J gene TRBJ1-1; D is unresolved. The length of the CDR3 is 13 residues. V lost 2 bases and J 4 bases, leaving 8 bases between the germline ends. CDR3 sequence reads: CASSLMEATEAFF. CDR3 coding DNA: TGTGCCAGCAGTTTAATGGAGGCCACTGAAGCTTTCTTT.

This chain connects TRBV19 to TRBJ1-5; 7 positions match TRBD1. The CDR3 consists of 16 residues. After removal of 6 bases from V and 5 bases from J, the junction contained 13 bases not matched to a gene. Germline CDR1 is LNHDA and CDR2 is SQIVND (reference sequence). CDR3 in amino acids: CASSLDRVGAHQPQHF. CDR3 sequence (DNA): TGTGCCAGTAGCCTAGACAGGGTTGGAGCCCATCAGCCCCAGCATTTT.

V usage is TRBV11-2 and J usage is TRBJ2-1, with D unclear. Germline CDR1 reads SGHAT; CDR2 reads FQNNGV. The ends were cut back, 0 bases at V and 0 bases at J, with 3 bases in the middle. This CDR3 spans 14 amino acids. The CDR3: CASSLDPSYNEQFF. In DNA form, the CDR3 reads TGTGCCAGCAGCTTAGATCCCTCCTACAATGAGCAGTTCTTC.

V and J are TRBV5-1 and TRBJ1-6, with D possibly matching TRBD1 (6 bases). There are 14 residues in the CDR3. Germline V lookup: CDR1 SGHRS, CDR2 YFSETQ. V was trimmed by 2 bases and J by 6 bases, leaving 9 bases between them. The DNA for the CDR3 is TGCGCCAGCAGCTTAGGGGGTACTAATTCACCCCTCCACTTT. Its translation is CASSLGGTNSPLHF. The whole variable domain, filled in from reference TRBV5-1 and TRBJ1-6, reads KAGVTQTPRYLIKTRGQQVTLSCSPISGHRSVSWYQQTPGQGLQFLFEYFSETQRNKGNFPGRFSGRQFSNSRSEMNVSTLELGDSALYLCASSLGGTNSPLHFGNGTRLTVT.